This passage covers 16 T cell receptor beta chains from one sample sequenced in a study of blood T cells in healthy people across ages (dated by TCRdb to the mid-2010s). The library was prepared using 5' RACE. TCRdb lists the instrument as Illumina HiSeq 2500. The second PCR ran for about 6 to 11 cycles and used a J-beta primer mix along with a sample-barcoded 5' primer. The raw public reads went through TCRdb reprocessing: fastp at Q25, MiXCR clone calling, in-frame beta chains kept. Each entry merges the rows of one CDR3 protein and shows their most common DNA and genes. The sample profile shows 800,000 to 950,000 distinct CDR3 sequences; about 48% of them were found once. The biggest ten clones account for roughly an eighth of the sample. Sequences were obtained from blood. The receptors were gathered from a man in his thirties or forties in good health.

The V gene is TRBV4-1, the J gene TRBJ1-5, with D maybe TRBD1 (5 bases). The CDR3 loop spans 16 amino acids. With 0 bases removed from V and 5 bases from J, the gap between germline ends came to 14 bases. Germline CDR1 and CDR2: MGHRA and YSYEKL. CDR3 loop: CASSQDAGGTYQPQHF. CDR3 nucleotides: TGCGCCAGCAGCCAAGATGCGGGCGGGACTTATCAGCCCCAGCATTTT.

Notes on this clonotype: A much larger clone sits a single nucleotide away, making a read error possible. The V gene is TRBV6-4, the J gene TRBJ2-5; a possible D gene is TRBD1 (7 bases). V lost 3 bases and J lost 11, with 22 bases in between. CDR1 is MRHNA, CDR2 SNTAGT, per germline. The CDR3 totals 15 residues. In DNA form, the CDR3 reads TGTGCCAGCAGTGAAAGGCAGGGGGGATACAATGAGCAGTACTTC. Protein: CASSERQGGYNEQYF.

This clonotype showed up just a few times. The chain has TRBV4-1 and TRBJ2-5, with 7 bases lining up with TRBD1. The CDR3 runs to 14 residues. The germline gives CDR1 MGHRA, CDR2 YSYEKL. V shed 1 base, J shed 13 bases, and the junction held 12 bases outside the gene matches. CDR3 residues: CASSQGQGGYERYF. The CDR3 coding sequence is TGCGCCAGCAGCCAAGGACAGGGTGGTTACGAGCGGTACTTC.

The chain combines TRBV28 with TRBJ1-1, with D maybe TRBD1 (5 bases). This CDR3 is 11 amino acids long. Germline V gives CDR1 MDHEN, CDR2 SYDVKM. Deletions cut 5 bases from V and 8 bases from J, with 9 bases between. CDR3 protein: CASSNRQEAFF. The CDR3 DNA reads TGTGCCAGCAGTAACAGACAGGAAGCTTTCTTT.

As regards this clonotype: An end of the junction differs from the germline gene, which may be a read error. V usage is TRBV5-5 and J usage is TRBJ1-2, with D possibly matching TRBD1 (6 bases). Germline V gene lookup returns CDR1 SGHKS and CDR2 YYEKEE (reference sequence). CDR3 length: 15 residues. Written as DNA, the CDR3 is TGTGCCAGCAGCTTGGGACCGACAGGAGGGGTTGGCCACACCTTC. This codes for CASSLGPTGGVGHTF.

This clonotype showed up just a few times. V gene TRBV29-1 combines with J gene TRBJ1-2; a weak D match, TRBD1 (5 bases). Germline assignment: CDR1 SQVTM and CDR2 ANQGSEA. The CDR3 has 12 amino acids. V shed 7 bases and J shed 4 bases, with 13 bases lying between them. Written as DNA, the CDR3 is TGCAGCGGGTGGGGGGATCTCTATGGCTACACCTTC. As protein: CSGWGDLYGYTF.

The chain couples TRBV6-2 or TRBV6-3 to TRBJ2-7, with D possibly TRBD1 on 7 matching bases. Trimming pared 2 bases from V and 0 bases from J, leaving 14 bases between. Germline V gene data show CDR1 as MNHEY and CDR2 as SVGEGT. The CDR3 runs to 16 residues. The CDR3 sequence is CASSYAGQIFSYEQYF. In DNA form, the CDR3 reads TGTGCCAGCAGTTACGCGGGACAGATCTTCTCCTACGAGCAGTACTTC.

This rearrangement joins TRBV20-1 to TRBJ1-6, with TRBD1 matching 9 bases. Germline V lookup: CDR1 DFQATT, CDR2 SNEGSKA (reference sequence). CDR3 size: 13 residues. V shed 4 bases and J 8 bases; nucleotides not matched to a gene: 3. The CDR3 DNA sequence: TGCAGTGCTACACAGGGGGCCGATTCACCCCTCCACTTT. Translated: CSATQGADSPLHF.

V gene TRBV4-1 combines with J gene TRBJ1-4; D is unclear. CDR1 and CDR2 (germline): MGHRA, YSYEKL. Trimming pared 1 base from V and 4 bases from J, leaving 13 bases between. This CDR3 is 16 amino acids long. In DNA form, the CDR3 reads TGCGCCAGCAGCCAAGTTAGCGGCTCGGGTAATGAAAAACTGTTTTTT. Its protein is CASSQVSGSGNEKLFF.

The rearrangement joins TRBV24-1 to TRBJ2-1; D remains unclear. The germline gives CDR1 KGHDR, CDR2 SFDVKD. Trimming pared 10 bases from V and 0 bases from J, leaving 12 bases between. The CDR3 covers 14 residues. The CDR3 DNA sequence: TGTGCCACTTCTGACACCTCCTCCTACAATGAGCAGTTCTTC. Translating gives CATSDTSSYNEQFF.

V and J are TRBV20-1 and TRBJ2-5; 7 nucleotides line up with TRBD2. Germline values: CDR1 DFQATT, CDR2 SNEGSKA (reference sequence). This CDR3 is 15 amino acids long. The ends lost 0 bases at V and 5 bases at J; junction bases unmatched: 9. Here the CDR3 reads CSARDSGLVSETQYF. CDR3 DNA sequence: TGCAGTGCTAGAGATAGTGGACTAGTATCGGAGACCCAGTACTTC.

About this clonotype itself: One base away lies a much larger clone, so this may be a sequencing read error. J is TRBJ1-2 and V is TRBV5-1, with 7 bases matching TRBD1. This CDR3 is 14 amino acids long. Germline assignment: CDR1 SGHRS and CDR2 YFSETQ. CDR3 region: CVSSLGQSNYGYTF. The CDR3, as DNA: TGCGTCAGCAGCTTGGGACAGTCTAACTATGGCTACACCTTC. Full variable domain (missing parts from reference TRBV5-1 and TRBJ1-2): KAGVTQTPRYLIKTRGQQVTLSCSPISGHRSVSWYQQTPGQGLQFLFEYFSETQRNKGNFPGRFSGRQFSNSRSEMNVSTLELGDSALYLCVSSLGQSNYGYTFGSGTRLTVV.

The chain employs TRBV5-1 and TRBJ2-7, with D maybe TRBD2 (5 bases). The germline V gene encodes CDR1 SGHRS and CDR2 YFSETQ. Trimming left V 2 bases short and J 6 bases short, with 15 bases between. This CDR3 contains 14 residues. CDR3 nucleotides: TGCGCCAGCAGCTTTCTAGCAAGCCCCAGCGAGCAGTACTTC. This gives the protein CASSFLASPSEQYF.

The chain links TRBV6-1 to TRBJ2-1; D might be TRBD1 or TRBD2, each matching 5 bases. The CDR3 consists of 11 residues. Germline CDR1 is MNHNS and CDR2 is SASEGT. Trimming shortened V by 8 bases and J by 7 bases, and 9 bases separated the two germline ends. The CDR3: CASPGRNEQFF. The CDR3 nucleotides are TGTGCCAGCCCAGGGAGAAATGAGCAGTTCTTC.

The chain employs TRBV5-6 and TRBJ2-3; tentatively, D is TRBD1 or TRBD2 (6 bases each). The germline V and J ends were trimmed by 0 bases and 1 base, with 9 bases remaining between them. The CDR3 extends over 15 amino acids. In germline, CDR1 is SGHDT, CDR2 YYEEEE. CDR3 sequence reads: CASSLDREGTDTQYF. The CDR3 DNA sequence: TGTGCCAGCAGCTTGGACAGGGAGGGCACAGATACGCAGTATTTT.

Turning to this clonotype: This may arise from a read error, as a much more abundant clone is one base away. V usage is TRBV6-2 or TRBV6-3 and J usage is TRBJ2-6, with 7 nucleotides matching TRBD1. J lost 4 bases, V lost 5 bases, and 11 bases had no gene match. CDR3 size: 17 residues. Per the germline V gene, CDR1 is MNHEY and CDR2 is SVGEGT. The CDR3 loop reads CASSRGGGRSGANVLTF. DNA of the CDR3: TGTGCCAGCAGTCGAGGGGGCGGAAGATCCGGGGCCAACGTCCTGACTTTC.